This T cell receptor beta chain was documented in a study of CD8 T cells in ankylosing spondylitis. The V end lost 1 base, the J end lost 4 bases, and 18 bases lay between the germline ends. The CDR3 length is 16 residues. The germline V gene has CDR1 DFQATT and CDR2 SNEGSKA (reference sequence). As regards this clonotype: Its antigen is still unknown.

In TCRdb, the 5' RACE reads were re-called with MiXCR into one record per CDR3 protein. The repertoire consists of about 750,000 distinct CDR3 sequences, with 15% to 20% occurring once and the leading ten covering roughly a fifth. General study results and limits: Typical of ankylosing spondylitis blood, it appeared, was a TCR beta motif of eight highly homologous variants.

V is TRBV20-1 and J is TRBJ2-3, with D perhaps matching TRBD1 (5 bases). Material for sequencing was blood, either unsorted or a sorted T cell fraction (not recorded which). The source of this sequence is a male donor with ankylosing spondylitis. CDR3 amino acids: CSARGGHPARPDTQYF. CDR3 sequence (DNA): TGCAGTGCTAGAGGCGGACACCCGGCAAGGCCAGATACGCAGTATTTT.